The T cell receptor beta chain described here comes from a study of technical replicates of blood from a few donors. The V end lost 4 bases, the J end lost 3 bases, and 13 bases lay between the germline ends. Germline CDR1 SGHRS, CDR2 YFSETQ. The CDR3 runs 15 residues. Libraries were prepared by immunoSEQ multiplex PCR; TCRdb keeps only in-frame clonotypes and omits some of them. The data show around 53,000 clones, with about 94% seen just once and about 3.9% held by the top ten. This TCR was sampled from a human donor in good health. Some clones in this sample may be carry-over from other donors' samples. Sequencing used PBMCs. This chain uses TRBV5-1 with TRBJ1-4; D unresolved. Written as DNA, the CDR3 is TGCGCCAGCAGCCTAGAGGGTGCGGCTAATGAAAAACTGTTTTTT. It specifies CASSLEGAANEKLFF.